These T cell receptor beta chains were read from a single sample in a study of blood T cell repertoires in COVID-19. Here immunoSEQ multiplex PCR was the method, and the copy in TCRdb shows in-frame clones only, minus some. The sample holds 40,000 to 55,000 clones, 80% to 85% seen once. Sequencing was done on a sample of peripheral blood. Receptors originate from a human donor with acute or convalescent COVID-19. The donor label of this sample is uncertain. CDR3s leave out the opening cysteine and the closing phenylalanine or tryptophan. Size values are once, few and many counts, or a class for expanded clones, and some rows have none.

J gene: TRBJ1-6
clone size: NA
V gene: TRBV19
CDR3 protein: ASSKNRDSNSPLH

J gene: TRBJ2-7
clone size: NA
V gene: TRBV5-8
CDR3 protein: ASSPLAAYEQY

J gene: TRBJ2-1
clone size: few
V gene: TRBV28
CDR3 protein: ASSLLQEGTQAV

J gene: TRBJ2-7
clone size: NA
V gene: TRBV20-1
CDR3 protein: SASSAAPYEQY

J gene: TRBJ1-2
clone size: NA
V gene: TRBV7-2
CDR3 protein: ASSPGPTGNYGYT

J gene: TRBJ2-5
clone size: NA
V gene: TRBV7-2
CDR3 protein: ASSLVQGAAETQY

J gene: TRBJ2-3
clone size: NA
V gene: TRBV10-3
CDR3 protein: AISGRDSSTDTQY

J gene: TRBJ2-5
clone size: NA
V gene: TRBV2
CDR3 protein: ASSEGDRVRETQY

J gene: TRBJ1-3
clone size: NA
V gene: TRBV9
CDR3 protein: ASFPKESAGNTIY

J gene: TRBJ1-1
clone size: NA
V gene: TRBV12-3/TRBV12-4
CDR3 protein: ASSFGLTEAF

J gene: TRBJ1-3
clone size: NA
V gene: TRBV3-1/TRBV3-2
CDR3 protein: ASSNPGAGNTIY

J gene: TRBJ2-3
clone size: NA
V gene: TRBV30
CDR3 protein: ASSRGGGSTDTQY

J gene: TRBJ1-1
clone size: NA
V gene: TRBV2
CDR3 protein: ASSGQATIEAF

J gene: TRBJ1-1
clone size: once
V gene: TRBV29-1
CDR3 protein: SAYRGAEAF

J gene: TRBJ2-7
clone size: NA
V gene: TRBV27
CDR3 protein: ASSLYRDSYEQY

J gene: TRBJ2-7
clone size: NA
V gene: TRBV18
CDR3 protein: ASSLSGLNEQY

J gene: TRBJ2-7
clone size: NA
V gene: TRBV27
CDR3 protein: ASRKTGGSYEQY

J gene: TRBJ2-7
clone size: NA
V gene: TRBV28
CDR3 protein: ASRPGGSAYEQY

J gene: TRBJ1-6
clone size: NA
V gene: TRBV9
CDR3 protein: ASNAGVVGSPLH

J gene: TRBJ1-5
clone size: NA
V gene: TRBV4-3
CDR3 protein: ASSQEWQTYQPQH

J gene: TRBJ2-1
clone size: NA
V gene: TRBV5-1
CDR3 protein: ASSLAGQGYNEQF

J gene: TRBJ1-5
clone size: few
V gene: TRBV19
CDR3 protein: ASSNPQGGQPQH

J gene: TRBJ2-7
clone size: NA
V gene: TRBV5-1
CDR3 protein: ASDPPRTGVYEQY

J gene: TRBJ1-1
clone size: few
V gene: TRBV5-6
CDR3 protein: ASSAFGGRRNTEAF

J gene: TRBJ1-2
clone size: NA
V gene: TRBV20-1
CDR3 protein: SASSGGISYGYT

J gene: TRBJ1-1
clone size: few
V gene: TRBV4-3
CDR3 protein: ASSQHTVNTEAF

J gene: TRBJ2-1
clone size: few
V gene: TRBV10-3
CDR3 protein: AIGYSKLVNNEQF

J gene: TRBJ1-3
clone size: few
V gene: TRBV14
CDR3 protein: ASSQTAAPPGNTIY

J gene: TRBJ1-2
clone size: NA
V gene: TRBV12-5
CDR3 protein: ASGKEQGWYGYT

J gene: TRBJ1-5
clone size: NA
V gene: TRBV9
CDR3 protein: ASGGPDENQPQH

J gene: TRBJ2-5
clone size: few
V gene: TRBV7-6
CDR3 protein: ASAKGRQETQY

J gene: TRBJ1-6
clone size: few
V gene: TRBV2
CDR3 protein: ASSITRDSHSPLH

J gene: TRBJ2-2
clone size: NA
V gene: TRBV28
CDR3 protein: ASRQGGAGELF

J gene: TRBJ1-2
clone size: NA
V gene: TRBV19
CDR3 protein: ASSIDPRGYGYT

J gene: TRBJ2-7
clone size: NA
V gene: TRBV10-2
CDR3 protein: ASRQTGSDEQY

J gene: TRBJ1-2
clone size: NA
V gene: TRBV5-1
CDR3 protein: ASSLLPRGRLENYGYT

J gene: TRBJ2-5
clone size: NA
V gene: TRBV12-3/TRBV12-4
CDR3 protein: ASSPADQETQY

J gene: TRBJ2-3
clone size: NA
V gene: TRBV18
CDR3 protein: ASSPGGSEPAGPSLMQY

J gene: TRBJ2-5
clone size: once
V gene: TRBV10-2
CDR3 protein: ASSGTRLAGKTQY

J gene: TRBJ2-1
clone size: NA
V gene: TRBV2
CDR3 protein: ASSEGTGVEQF

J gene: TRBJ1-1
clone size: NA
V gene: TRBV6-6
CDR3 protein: ASSRETGLGTEAF

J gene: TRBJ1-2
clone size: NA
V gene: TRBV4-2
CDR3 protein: ASSPSYPSGSPYGYT

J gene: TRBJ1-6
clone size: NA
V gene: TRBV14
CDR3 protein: ASSRDTQRPLH

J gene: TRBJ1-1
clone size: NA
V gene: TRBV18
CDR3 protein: ASSPGPQGNEAF

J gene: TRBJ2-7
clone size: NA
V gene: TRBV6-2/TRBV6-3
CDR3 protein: ASSSLAGGSYEQY

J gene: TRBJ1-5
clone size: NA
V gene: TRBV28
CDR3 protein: ASSLDVAGGSQPQH

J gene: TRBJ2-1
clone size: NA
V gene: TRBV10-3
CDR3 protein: AISESTGFDEQF

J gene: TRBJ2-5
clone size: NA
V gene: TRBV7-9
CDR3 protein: ASSPRTGVRETQY

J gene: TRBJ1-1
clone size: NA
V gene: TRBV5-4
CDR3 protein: ASSLAGGFNTEAF

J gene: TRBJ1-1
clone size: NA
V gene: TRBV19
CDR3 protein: ASSRETSGQGTPF

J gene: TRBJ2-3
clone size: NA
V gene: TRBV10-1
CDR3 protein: ASSESLWLASECTDTQY

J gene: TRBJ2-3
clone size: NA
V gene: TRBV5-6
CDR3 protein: ASSYGTGLDTQY

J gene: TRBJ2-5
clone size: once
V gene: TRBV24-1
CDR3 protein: ATSDWATGLGETQY

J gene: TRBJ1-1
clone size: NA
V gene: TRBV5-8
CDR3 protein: ASSLWFSGGANTEAF

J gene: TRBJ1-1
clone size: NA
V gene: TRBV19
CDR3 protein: ASSKRQGRDTEAF